One sample yielded the 28 T cell receptor beta chains listed below, sequenced in a study of cytotoxic CD8 clonotypes in ibrutinib-treated CLL. Generated by immunoSEQ multiplex PCR, the TCRdb table keeps only in-frame clones and is missing some. Among 50,000 to 70,000 clones, 50% to 65% were seen once, and the ten largest hold 24%. The material sequenced was PBMCs, taken at disease progression, from a patient treated with ibrutinib. These receptors were obtained from a human donor with chronic lymphocytic leukemia.

V is TRBV2 and J is TRBJ2-2; D uncertain. The V gene lost 6 bases and the J gene lost 2 bases, with 19 bases spanning the gap. The CDR3 covers 17 residues. Germline V lookup: CDR1 SNHLY, CDR2 FYNNEI. The CDR3 DNA sequence: TGTGCCAGCAGCCCCCGGGTGGCGGAGCTAAACACCGGGGAGCTGTTTTTT. Residues: CASSPRVAELNTGELFF.

The chain carries TRBV7-3 and TRBJ2-5, with TRBD2 matching over 7 bases. The CDR3 is 14 amino acids. Losses at the gene ends were 5 bases for V and 5 bases for J; bases not matched to a gene: 8. Per the germline V gene, CDR1 is SGHTA and CDR2 is FQGTGA. The DNA of the CDR3 is TGTGCCAGCAGCACGGGACTATGTCGGGAGACCCAGTACTTC. Translating it yields CASSTGLCRETQYF.

In nucleotides, the CDR3 is TGTGCCAGCAGTTCGGTAGGGGAGCCCCAGCATTTT. Translating it yields CASSSVGEPQHF. The gene calls are TRBV27 and TRBJ1-5; possible D gene TRBD1, 5 bases. The V and J ends lost 4 bases and 8 bases respectively, with 9 bases between them. The CDR3 runs 12 residues. CDR1 and CDR2 from the germline V gene are MNHEY and SMNVEV (reference sequence).

The CDR3 DNA is TGTGCCAGCAGCCGACCGGGACAGGGAGTAGATACGCAGTATTTT. Its translation is CASSRPGQGVDTQYF. The J gene is TRBJ2-3, the V gene TRBV14; TRBD1 matches 9 bases. There are 15 residues in the CDR3. With V trimmed by 4 bases and J by 5 bases, 7 bases remained unmatched. The germline V gene has CDR1 SGHDN and CDR2 FVKESK. Full variable domain (missing parts from reference TRBV14 and TRBJ2-3): EAGVTQFPSHSVIEKGQTVTLRCDPISGHDNLYWYRRVMGKEIKFLLHFVKESKQDESGMPNNRFLAERTGGTYSTLKVQPAELEDSGVYFCASSRPGQGVDTQYFGPGTRLTVL.

This chain uses TRBV28 with TRBJ2-3; tentative D call: TRBD1 (6 bases). CDR3 size: 15 residues. V dropped 3 bases and J dropped 3 bases, with 13 bases sitting between them. Germline V gene sequence: CDR1 MDHEN, CDR2 SYDVKM. For the CDR3, the DNA is TGTGCCAGCAGTTTCAGTGGGACAACGACAGATACGCAGTATTTT. Translated: CASSFSGTTTDTQYF. Based on the CDR3 plus reference TRBV28 and TRBJ2-3, the full variable domain is DVKVTQSSRYLVKRTGEKVFLECVQDMDHENMFWYRQDPGLGLRLIYFSYDVKMKEKGDIPEGYSVSREKKERFSLILESASTNQTSMYLCASSFSGTTTDTQYFGPGTRLTVL.

The chain employs TRBV9 and TRBJ2-6; D gene uncertain. This CDR3 is 17 amino acids long. The V gene lost 9 bases and the J gene lost 4 bases, with 23 bases spanning the gap. Germline CDR1 is SGDLS and CDR2 is YYNGEE. The CDR3 loop reads CATPRKVSGRGANVLTF. The CDR3 DNA reads as TGTGCCACCCCTCGAAAGGTATCGGGTAGGGGGGCCAACGTCCTGACTTTC.

V is TRBV7-8 and J is TRBJ2-5; D ambiguous. Per germline, CDR1 SGHVS and CDR2 FQNEAQ. CDR3 length equals 12 residues. The germline V and J ends were trimmed by 3 bases and 5 bases, with 7 bases remaining between them. CDR3 amino acids: CASSFTLETQYF. In nucleotides, the CDR3 is TGTGCCAGCAGCTTTACCTTGGAGACCCAGTACTTC.

CDR3 sequence reads: CASSVKGVSDTQYF. Written as DNA, the CDR3 is TGTGCCAGCAGCGTAAAGGGGGTATCGGATACGCAGTATTTT. The chain uses TRBV9 and TRBJ2-3; D perhaps matches TRBD1 (6 bases). Germline CDR1 is SGDLS and CDR2 is YYNGEE. There are 14 residues in the CDR3. The germline V and J ends were trimmed by 1 base and 6 bases, with 12 bases remaining between them.

The genes are TRBV10-3 and TRBJ2-3; D gene uncertain. Germline V gene data show CDR1 as ENHRY and CDR2 as SYGVKD. Trimming removed 1 base from V and 4 bases from J, with 9 bases in between. This CDR3 has 14 amino acids. This chain's CDR3 is CAISEFGAADTQYF. The CDR3, as DNA: TGTGCCATCAGTGAGTTCGGTGCCGCAGATACGCAGTATTTT.

The chain carries TRBV6-1 and TRBJ2-1; TRBD2 matches at 11 bases. V was pared by 1 base and J by 4 bases, with 0 bases of the junction left unmatched. This CDR3 has 15 amino acids. The germline CDR1 and CDR2 sequences are MNHNS and SASEGT. The CDR3 reads CASSEGTSGYNEQFF. Here the CDR3 DNA reads TGTGCCAGCAGTGAAGGGACTAGCGGGTACAATGAGCAGTTCTTC.

Remarks on this clone: Germline and junction disagree at one end, which may indicate a read error. The genes are TRBV18 and TRBJ1-3, with 7 bases identical to TRBD1. This CDR3 comprises 12 residues. Germline V gene lookup returns CDR1 KGHSH and CDR2 LQKENI. The CDR3 DNA reads TGTGCCAGCTCACCAATTGGGACAGCGCAATCTTTT. Its protein is CASSPIGTAQSF.

This rearrangement joins TRBV5-4 to TRBJ1-2; maybe TRBD1 (5 bases). V was shortened by 4 bases and J by 2 bases, with 12 bases between the two germline ends. Per germline, CDR1 SGHNT and CDR2 YYREEE (reference sequence). The CDR3 runs 14 residues. CDR3 sequence reads: CASSPRQRNYGYTF. CDR3 in DNA: TGTGCCAGCAGCCCCCGACAGAGAAACTATGGCTACACCTTC.

The chain employs TRBV5-6 and TRBJ1-2; weak D call: TRBD1 (5 bases). The CDR3 runs 14 residues. Germline V gene lookup returns CDR1 SGHDT and CDR2 YYEEEE. V was pared by 7 bases and J by 7 bases, with 20 bases between. The CDR3 loop is CASAGGTEGTGYTF. The CDR3 bases are TGTGCCAGCGCAGGCGGGACGGAGGGGACTGGCTACACCTTC.

The chain combines TRBV28 with TRBJ1-5; no reliable D call. The CDR3 runs to 16 residues. Germline V lookup: CDR1 MDHEN, CDR2 SYDVKM. V shed 5 bases and J shed 0 bases, with 14 bases lying between them. CDR3 DNA: TGTGCCAGCAGTCCGTATAACATGTATAGCAATCAGCCCCAGCATTTT. This codes for CASSPYNMYSNQPQHF.

The J gene is TRBJ1-4, the V gene TRBV25-1; D remains ambiguous. This CDR3 region has 16 residues. The V end was cut by 1 base, the J end by 0 bases, with 9 bases between. Germline V gene sequence: CDR1 MGHDK, CDR2 SYGVNS. The CDR3 is CASSESSVATNEKLFF. The DNA for the CDR3 is TGTGCCAGCAGTGAATCATCGGTTGCAACTAATGAAAAACTGTTTTTT.

V gene TRBV6-1 combines with J gene TRBJ2-1, with 7 bases identical to TRBD1. J gave up 2 bases and V 1 base, and 8 bases lay outside the gene matches. The germline CDR1 and CDR2 sequences are MNHNS and SASEGT. The CDR3 consists of 17 residues. CDR3 in amino acids: CASSEEDRRFTYNEQFF. Written as DNA, the CDR3 is TGTGCCAGCAGTGAAGAGGACAGGAGATTTACCTACAATGAGCAGTTCTTC.

V is TRBV28 and J is TRBJ1-5, with D uncertain. The ends were cut back, 7 bases at V and 1 base at J, with 17 bases in the middle. This CDR3 is built from 16 residues. Germline V lookup: CDR1 MDHEN, CDR2 SYDVKM. The CDR3 reads CASTLMGGPSNQPQHF. The CDR3 DNA is TGTGCCAGCACCCTAATGGGAGGGCCGAGCAATCAGCCCCAGCATTTT.

This clone turned up a few times. V and J are TRBV4-2 and TRBJ1-2; 7 positions agree with TRBD1. V shed 1 base and J 3 bases; nucleotides not matched to a gene: 5. The CDR3 covers 15 residues. Germline CDR1 and CDR2: LGHNA and YNFKEQ. The CDR3 spells CASSQGRTGYYGYTF. CDR3 sequence (DNA): TGTGCCAGCAGCCAAGGGCGGACAGGTTACTATGGCTACACCTTC.

A remark on this clone: A junction boundary mismatches the germline segment, possibly from a read error. This chain links TRBV7-7 with TRBJ2-1, with 12 positions matching TRBD2. Looked up from germline, CDR1 is SSHAT and CDR2 is FNYEAQ (reference sequence). This CDR3 is built from 17 residues. Written as DNA, the CDR3 is TGTGCTAGCAGCCCCCGCGGTGGACTAGCGGGGTACAATGAGCAGTTCTTC. Translating gives CASSPRGGLAGYNEQFF.

The chain employs TRBV7-9 and TRBJ1-1; a possible D gene is TRBD1 (5 bases). Trimming took 5 bases from V and 0 from J, leaving 7 bases between them. CDR1 and CDR2 (germline): SEHNR, FQNEAQ (reference sequence). The CDR3 runs to 13 residues. CDR3 in amino acids: CASSKQVNTEAFF. The CDR3 region has the DNA TGTGCCAGCAGCAAACAGGTGAACACTGAAGCTTTCTTT. The whole variable domain, remainder taken from reference TRBV7-9 and TRBJ1-1, is DTGVSQNPRHKITKRGQNVTFRCDPISEHNRLYWYRQTLGQGPEFLTYFQNEAQLEKSRLLSDRFSAERPKGSFSTLEIQRTEQGDSAMYLCASSKQVNTEAFFGQGTRLTVV.

This clone was counted a few times. The rearrangement links TRBV28 to TRBJ2-7; D may be TRBD2 (5 bases). This CDR3 comprises 14 residues. Trimming stripped 8 bases from V and 4 bases from J, with 18 bases between. Germline lookup yields CDR1 MDHEN and CDR2 SYDVKM. The CDR3 nucleotides read TGTGCCAGCCATGGACCTGGACGGACTTACGAGCAGTACTTC. This gives the protein CASHGPGRTYEQYF.

V and J are TRBV28 and TRBJ1-5; D not resolved. The CDR3 covers 14 residues. CDR1 and CDR2 from the germline V gene are MDHEN and SYDVKM. With 3 bases removed from V and 2 bases from J, the gap between germline ends came to 8 bases. The CDR3 DNA reads as TGTGCCAGCAGTTTCACGGTACGCAATCAGCCCCAGCATTTT. This gives the protein CASSFTVRNQPQHF. Based on the CDR3 plus reference TRBV28 and TRBJ1-5, the full variable domain is DVKVTQSSRYLVKRTGEKVFLECVQDMDHENMFWYRQDPGLGLRLIYFSYDVKMKEKGDIPEGYSVSREKKERFSLILESASTNQTSMYLCASSFTVRNQPQHFGDGTRLSIL.

The gene calls are TRBV5-1 and TRBJ2-3; D uncertain. This CDR3 spans 14 amino acids. V shed 0 bases and J shed 2 bases, with 7 bases lying between them. Looked up from germline, CDR1 is SGHRS and CDR2 is YFSETQ. The CDR3 DNA follows: TGCGCCAGCAGCTTGGATATTATCACAGATACGCAGTATTTT. Translated, it gives CASSLDIITDTQYF.

This clone was recorded a few times. J is TRBJ1-1 and V is TRBV28, with D possibly being TRBD1 (5 bases). The V gene lost 5 bases and the J gene lost 0 bases, with 13 bases spanning the gap. Germline CDR1 is MDHEN and CDR2 is SYDVKM. The CDR3 has 15 residues. CDR3 DNA sequence: TGTGCCAGCAGTCCGGGGGACCTAATGAACACTGAAGCTTTCTTT. Translation: CASSPGDLMNTEAFF.

This chain joins TRBV6-5 and TRBJ1-2; no clear D gene. CDR3 size: 13 residues. Trimming took 2 bases from V and 2 from J, leaving 6 bases between them. Germline CDR1 MNHEY, CDR2 SVGAGI. The CDR3 bases are TGTGCCAGCAGTTACAGTAACAACTATGGCTACACCTTC. Its translation is CASSYSNNYGYTF.

CDR3 sequence reads: CAWRWGRGGEQYF. The CDR3 coding sequence is TGTGCCTGGCGTTGGGGCAGGGGTGGTGAGCAGTACTTC. The chain employs TRBV30 and TRBJ2-7; D is possibly TRBD1 (6 bases). This CDR3 is 13 amino acids long. Germline assignment: CDR1 GTSNPN and CDR2 SVGIG (reference sequence). Trimming left V 5 bases short and J 7 bases short, with 18 bases between.

This clone has just one count. The chain uses TRBV29-1 and TRBJ2-7; D call uncertain. Germline CDR1 reads SQVTM; CDR2 reads ANQGSEA. Between the trimmed V and J ends, which lost 5 bases and 5 bases, there was a span of 16 bases. CDR3 length: 13 residues. CDR3 residues: CSVSDTGLHEQYF. The CDR3 nucleotides are TGCAGCGTTTCTGATACGGGTCTCCACGAGCAGTACTTC.

This clone was picked up one time. The chain combines TRBV4-3 with TRBJ2-3; D unresolved. CDR1 and CDR2 (germline): LGHNA, YSLEER. CDR3 length: 16 residues. V lost 1 base and J 0 bases, leaving 11 bases between the germline ends. The CDR3 protein is CASSQGDFTSTDTQYF. CDR3 DNA: TGCGCCAGCAGCCAAGGAGACTTTACTAGCACAGATACGCAGTATTTT.